What follows describes a single T cell receptor (beta chain). MiXCR, run by TCRdb on the 5' RACE reads, gives a single entry per CDR3 protein. Of 450,000 to 500,000 distinct CDR3 sequences in the sample, 14% were seen once. The germline CDR1 and CDR2 sequences are SNHLY and FYNNEI. The CDR3 has 18 residues. V was clipped by 5 bases and J by 2 bases; unmatched bases: 14. This sample is part of a study of identical twins. These same records also appear under a second study, on yellow fever vaccine responses in identical twins.

Sequencing was performed on CD4+ T cells sorted from blood. This chain links TRBV2 with TRBJ2-2; 7 nucleotides align to TRBD1. This TCR was sampled from a woman aged 18-35 years in good health. CDR3 sequence: CASSSFLPGTENTGELFF. CDR3 DNA sequence: TGTGCCAGCAGTTCCTTTCTCCCCGGGACAGAAAACACCGGGGAGCTGTTTTTT.